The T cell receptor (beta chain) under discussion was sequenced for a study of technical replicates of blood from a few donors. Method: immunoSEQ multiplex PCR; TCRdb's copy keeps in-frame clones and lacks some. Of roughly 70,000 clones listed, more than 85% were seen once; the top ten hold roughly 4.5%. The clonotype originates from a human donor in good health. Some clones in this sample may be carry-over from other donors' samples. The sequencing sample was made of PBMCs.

CDR3 sequence reads: CASTTGTGGMYEQYF. CDR3 DNA: TGTGCCAGCACCACCGGGACAGGGGGGATGTACGAGCAGTACTTC. V is TRBV6-6 and J is TRBJ2-7, with 11 bases identical to TRBD1. There are 15 residues in the CDR3. Germline assignment: CDR1 MNHNY and CDR2 SVGAGI (reference sequence). The J segment lost 4 bases and the V segment lost 7 bases, leaving 9 bases of the junction unmatched.